The 25 T cell receptor beta chains listed next were all sequenced from one sample in a study of blood T cell repertoires in COVID-19. TCRdb keeps only in-frame clones here, not all; method: immunoSEQ multiplex PCR. The table records 200,000 to 250,000 clones, 84% of them present only once. The source material was peripheral blood. These receptors all stem from an elderly woman with active or convalescent COVID-19.

A few counts support this clone. CDR3 bases: TGTGCCAGCACCTCGGGGGGCTATGGCTACACCTTC. Translation: CASTSGGYGYTF. This chain uses TRBV7-9 with TRBJ1-2, with TRBD1 as a possible D gene (5 bases). In germline, CDR1 is SEHNR, CDR2 FQNEAQ (reference sequence). Trimming took 7 bases from V and 4 from J, leaving 10 bases between them. The CDR3 is made up of 12 amino acids.

V usage is TRBV5-8 and J usage is TRBJ1-5; TRBD1 is a possible D gene (6 bases). The CDR3 has 15 amino acids. V dropped 6 bases and J dropped 9 bases, with 22 bases sitting between them. Germline-derived CDR1 and CDR2 are SGHTS and YDEGEE. CDR3 bases: TGTGCCAGCATTGGGGGGGCCGGGGGGCGTGGGCCCCAGCATTTT. Encoded protein: CASIGGAGGRGPQHF.

The chain links TRBV5-1 to TRBJ2-7; 7 positions agree with TRBD1. J lost 9 bases, V lost 4 bases, and 13 bases had no gene match. CDR3 length: 14 residues. Germline V gene data show CDR1 as SGHRS and CDR2 as YFSETQ. The DNA for the CDR3 is TGCGCCAGCAGCCCCCGGGACAGTCCCCTAGGGCAGTACTTC. Its protein product is CASSPRDSPLGQYF.

The chain carries TRBV3-1 (or the pseudogene TRBV3-2) and TRBJ2-7; the match to TRBD2 covers 9 bases. The V gene end was trimmed by 4 bases and the J gene end by 5 bases; junction bases not matched to a gene: 9. This CDR3 is built from 15 residues. The germline V gene has CDR1 LGHDT and CDR2 YNNKEL (reference sequence). The CDR3 protein is CASSPMPSGENEQYF. As DNA, the CDR3 is TGTGCCAGCAGCCCCATGCCTAGCGGGGAAAACGAGCAGTACTTC.

The genes are TRBV4-1 and TRBJ1-2, with TRBD1 identical over 7 bases. There are 17 residues in the CDR3. CDR1 is MGHRA and CDR2 is YSYEKL in the germline V gene. Unmatched junction bases numbered 12, after V lost 1 base and J lost 4 bases. CDR3 DNA sequence: TGCGCCAGCAGCCAAGGGGGGACAGCCGCTGCGATCTATGGCTACACCTTC. It specifies CASSQGGTAAAIYGYTF.

The rearrangement links TRBV4-2 to TRBJ2-1, with 10 bases matching TRBD2. V lost 0 bases to trimming and J lost 7 bases; unmatched junction nucleotides: 9. The CDR3 totals 17 residues. Germline-derived CDR1 and CDR2 are LGHNA and YNFKEQ. For the CDR3, the DNA is TGTGCCAGCAGCCAAGAGACTGGGACTAGCGCTGGGAATGAGCAGTTCTTC. It encodes CASSQETGTSAGNEQFF.

J is TRBJ1-1 and V is TRBV11-1; D perhaps matches TRBD1 (5 bases). The V and J ends lost 3 bases and 1 base respectively, with 9 bases between them. CDR3 length equals 14 residues. Germline V lookup: CDR1 SGHAT, CDR2 FQDESV (reference sequence). The CDR3 DNA follows: TGTGCCAGCAGCTTGGGGCAGGAGAACACTGAAGCTTTCTTT. Its translation: CASSLGQENTEAFF. The entire variable domain, with the rest obtained from reference TRBV11-1 and TRBJ1-1, is as follows: EAEVAQSPRYKITEKSQAVAFWCDPISGHATLYWYRQILGQGPELLVQFQDESVVDDSQLPKDRFSAERLKGVDSTLKIQPAELGDSAMYLCASSLGQENTEAFFGQGTRLTVV.

The V gene is TRBV4-1, the J gene TRBJ2-7; no firm D call. Germline loops: CDR1 MGHRA, CDR2 YSYEKL. Between the trimmed V and J ends, which lost 0 bases and 3 bases, there was a span of 12 bases. The CDR3 extends over 15 amino acids. The CDR3 spells CASSQDGSTYYEQYF. Here the CDR3 DNA reads TGCGCCAGCAGCCAAGACGGTTCTACCTACTACGAGCAGTACTTC.

The V call is TRBV6-1, the J call TRBJ2-3, with 9 bases fitting TRBD2. V shed 2 bases, J shed 2 bases, and the junction held 2 bases outside the gene matches. Germline lookup yields CDR1 MNHNS and CDR2 SASEGT. This CDR3 comprises 15 residues. The CDR3 loop is CASSELAGYTDTQYF. Written as DNA, the CDR3 is TGTGCCAGCAGTGAACTAGCGGGATACACAGATACGCAGTATTTT.

The chain uses TRBV4-1 and TRBJ1-2; unclear D gene. Germline V CDR1 and CDR2: MGHRA, YSYEKL. Trimming pared 0 bases from V and 2 bases from J, leaving 19 bases between. The CDR3 extends over 18 amino acids. The CDR3 DNA sequence: TGCGCCAGCAGCCAAGAGGGTGCAGTAACGACTGTCAACTATGGCTACACCTTC. This sequence encodes CASSQEGAVTTVNYGYTF.

V usage is TRBV7-8 and J usage is TRBJ2-7, with D possibly being TRBD2 (5 bases). CDR3 size: 14 residues. The V end was cut by 2 bases, the J end by 2 bases, with 10 bases between. The germline gives CDR1 SGHVS, CDR2 FQNEAQ. CDR3 amino acids: CASSLFGGPYEQYF. As DNA, the CDR3 is TGTGCCAGCAGCTTATTTGGCGGGCCCTACGAGCAGTACTTC. Variable domain in full (rest from reference TRBV7-8 and TRBJ2-7): GAGVSQSPRYKVAKRGQDVALRCDPISGHVSLFWYQQALGQGPEFLTYFQNEAQLDKSGLPSDRFFAERPEGSVSTLKIQRTQQEDSAVYLCASSLFGGPYEQYFGPGTRLTVT.

This chain connects TRBV5-1 to TRBJ1-1; D call uncertain. V lost 0 bases, J lost 3 bases, and 6 bases lay in between. The CDR3 runs 13 residues. Germline values: CDR1 SGHRS, CDR2 YFSETQ. DNA of the CDR3: TGCGCCAGCAGCTTGGGTCAGGACACTGAAGCTTTCTTT. It encodes CASSLGQDTEAFF.

The CDR3 here is CASSPGGLLGFGYTF. The CDR3 DNA follows: TGTGCCAGCTCCCCGGGAGGCCTCCTGGGGTTTGGCTACACCTTC. This sequence joins TRBV25-1 and TRBJ1-2, with D hard to call. This CDR3 is 15 amino acids long. V shed 8 bases and J shed 7 bases, with 23 bases lying between them. The germline gives CDR1 MGHDK, CDR2 SYGVNS.

The chain has TRBV9 and TRBJ2-7, with TRBD2 identical over 7 bases. The CDR3 spans 16 residues. J was trimmed by 0 bases and V by 4 bases; bases with no gene match: 10. Germline V gives CDR1 SGDLS, CDR2 YYNGEE. The CDR3 coding sequence is TGTGCCAGCAGCCCAGGCGGGGCTAGCGGCTCCTACGAGCAGTACTTC. This encodes CASSPGGASGSYEQYF.

This chain connects TRBV10-2 to TRBJ2-7; 7 nucleotides align to TRBD1. V shed 7 bases, J shed 3 bases, and the junction held 9 bases outside the gene matches. This CDR3 has 14 residues. The germline CDR1 and CDR2 sequences are WSHSY and SAAADI. The CDR3 here is CASTSRGPLYEQYF. CDR3 DNA: TGCGCCAGCACCTCAAGGGGGCCGCTCTACGAGCAGTACTTC.

The chain employs TRBV15 and TRBJ2-3, with 9 bases that match TRBD1. Germline CDR1 reads LNHNV; CDR2 reads YYDKDF (reference sequence). After removal of 1 base from V and 6 bases from J, the junction contained 5 bases not matched to a gene. The length of the CDR3 is 15 residues. The CDR3 sequence is CATSRVDRGGDTQYF. The CDR3 DNA reads as TGTGCCACCAGCAGAGTGGACAGGGGAGGGGATACGCAGTATTTT.

The rearrangement joins TRBV5-1 to TRBJ2-7; D gene unclear. Germline V lookup: CDR1 SGHRS, CDR2 YFSETQ. The CDR3 covers 13 residues. The V and J ends lost 1 base and 6 bases respectively, with 11 bases between them. The CDR3 reads CASSLFLPSEQYF. CDR3 nucleotides: TGCGCCAGCAGCTTGTTTCTACCCTCCGAGCAGTACTTC.

This chain uses TRBV18 with TRBJ2-2; no clear D gene. Deletions cut 1 base from V and 4 bases from J, with 10 bases between. CDR3 size: 15 residues. CDR1 is KGHSH and CDR2 is LQKENI in the germline V gene. The CDR3 bases are TGTGCCAGCTCACCACTAGCCGGTCTCACCGGGGAGCTGTTTTTT. Encoded protein: CASSPLAGLTGELFF.

CDR3 nucleotides: TGCGCCAGCAGCTCTAGCGGGAGTACCGCAGAGCAGTACTTC. Translated: CASSSSGSTAEQYF. The chain is built from TRBV5-1 and TRBJ2-7; 10 nucleotides agree with TRBD2. CDR1 is SGHRS, CDR2 YFSETQ, per germline. CDR3 length: 14 amino acids. With V trimmed by 3 bases and J by 7 bases, 7 bases remained unmatched.

This chain uses TRBV7-2 with TRBJ2-7; TRBD2 aligns across 10 bases. Germline CDR1 SGHTA, CDR2 FQGNSA. The CDR3 is made up of 16 amino acids. The V gene end was trimmed by 0 bases and the J gene end by 5 bases; junction bases not matched to a gene: 7. For the CDR3, the DNA is TGTGCCAGCAGCTTAGCGGCTAGCGGGGGAGGCGACGAGCAGTACTTC. It encodes CASSLAASGGGDEQYF.

The genes are TRBV5-1 and TRBJ2-1; 7 bases fit TRBD2. The CDR3 loop spans 13 amino acids. V dropped 5 bases and J dropped 8; count of bases not matched to a gene: 7. Germline V lookup: CDR1 SGHRS, CDR2 YFSETQ. The CDR3 is CASSIYREDEQFF. CDR3 in DNA: TGCGCCAGCAGTATTTATCGGGAGGATGAGCAGTTCTTC.

This clone was seen a handful of times. This chain links TRBV15 with TRBJ1-1; D possibly corresponds to TRBD1 (6 bases). The CDR3 runs to 15 residues. CDR1 LNHNV and CDR2 YYDKDF come from the germline V gene (reference sequence). V was shortened by 5 bases and J by 1 base, with 14 bases between the two germline ends. The CDR3 DNA reads as TGTGCCACCAGCTCATTACAGGGCCCGAACACTGAAGCTTTCTTT. Translating gives CATSSLQGPNTEAFF.

The CDR3 DNA follows: TGTGCCAGCAGCTTGGAGCGGGGGCCATACAATGAGCAGTTCTTC. Translating it yields CASSLERGPYNEQFF. The V call is TRBV5-4, the J call TRBJ2-1; 8 bases fit TRBD2. V dropped 0 bases and J dropped 4; count of bases not matched to a gene: 3. Germline loops: CDR1 SGHNT, CDR2 YYREEE (reference sequence). This CDR3 is 15 amino acids long.

This chain connects TRBV9 to TRBJ2-3; 8 nucleotides line up with TRBD2. This CDR3 is 15 amino acids long. Germline V gives CDR1 SGDLS, CDR2 YYNGEE. The V gene end was trimmed by 1 base and the J gene end by 2 bases; junction bases not matched to a gene: 3. The CDR3 loop reads CASSVSGGLTDTQYF. CDR3 in DNA: TGTGCCAGCAGCGTAAGCGGGGGCCTCACAGATACGCAGTATTTT.

The chain uses TRBV18 and TRBJ1-1; D is unresolved. Germline assignment: CDR1 KGHSH and CDR2 LQKENI. The ends were cut back, 0 bases at V and 11 bases at J, with 16 bases in the middle. The CDR3 consists of 14 residues. CDR3 amino acids: CASSPPRTSGKAFF. The DNA for the CDR3 is TGTGCCAGCTCACCACCAAGAACGTCCGGTAAGGCTTTCTTT.